The clone carrying this T cell receptor beta chain came up once. Only in-frame clones appear in the TCRdb table, and some are missing; sequencing was by immunoSEQ multiplex PCR. The table has a few hundred thousand clones, approximately 92% seen once. This record comes from a study of Ad26.COV2.S vaccination and SARS-CoV-2 variants. The treatment is: roughly 19 received Ad26.COV2.S at low or high dose, single or two shots; several received placebo; per-sample allocation not given. Sampling was done on day 63 after the first vaccine or placebo injection. This sequence was found in a person aged 18-60 years who received the Ad26.COV2.S COVID-19 vaccine or a placebo. Material: peripheral blood, obtained in a trial of Ad26.COV2.S vaccine versus placebo.

The CDR3 DNA is TGCGCCAGCAGTGAACTCGCGGGAGGCCCCTCTAGCACAGATACGCAGTATTTT. This encodes CASSELAGGPSSTDTQYF. V gene TRBV10-2 combines with J gene TRBJ2-3; 8 bases agree with TRBD2. Germline V gene lookup returns CDR1 WSHSY and CDR2 SAAADI. With V trimmed by 3 bases and J by 0 bases, 11 bases remained unmatched. The CDR3 consists of 18 residues.